The entry that follows covers one T cell receptor (beta chain) sequence. This record belongs to a study of identical twins. TCRdb redid the calling of the 5' RACE reads with MiXCR, one entry per CDR3 protein. The sample shows hundreds of thousands of distinct CDR3 sequences, less than 25% of them seen only once. V trimming: 6 bases; J trimming: 2 bases; junction bases outside the gene matches: 7. The CDR3 is 15 residues long. These records were also assigned to another study, of T cells expressing NK-cell markers.

This chain joins TRBV12-3 or TRBV12-4 and TRBJ2-7; TRBD1 agrees at 10 bases. Sequencing was performed on PBMCs. This receptor was identified in a woman aged 18-29 years in good health. The CDR3 is CASSPGQGGPYEQYF. The CDR3 DNA follows: TGTGCCAGCAGCCCCGGACAGGGGGGGCCCTACGAGCAGTACTTC.